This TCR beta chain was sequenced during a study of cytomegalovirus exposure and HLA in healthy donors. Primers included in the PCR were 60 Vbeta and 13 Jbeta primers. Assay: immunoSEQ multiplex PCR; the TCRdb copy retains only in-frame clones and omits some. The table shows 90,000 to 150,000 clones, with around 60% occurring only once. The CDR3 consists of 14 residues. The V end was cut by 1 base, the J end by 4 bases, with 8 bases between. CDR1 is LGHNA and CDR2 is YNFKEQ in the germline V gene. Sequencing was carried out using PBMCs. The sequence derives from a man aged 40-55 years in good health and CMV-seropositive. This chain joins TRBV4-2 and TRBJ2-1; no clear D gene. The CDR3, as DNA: TGTGCCAGCAGCCAAGTGTTAGTATACAATGAGCAGTTCTTC. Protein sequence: CASSQVLVYNEQFF.